This TCR beta chain was profiled in a study of vaccination effects on CD4 cells after COVID-19. Isolating CD4+ T cells followed 9 to 10 days of culture. The CDR3 is 18 residues long. J gave up 5 bases and V 1 base, and 11 bases lay outside the gene matches. The V gene's germline CDR1 is SGHAT and CDR2 FQNNGV. The method was immunoSEQ multiplex PCR; TCRdb's version includes in-frame clones alone and lacks a portion of them. This table holds tens of thousands of clones, 82% found once. Comment on this clone: What it binds is unknown.

The material was CD4+ T cells from PBMCs cultured without peptide, obtained before COVID-19 vaccination. The V call is TRBV11-2, the J call TRBJ2-2; the match to TRBD1 covers 9 bases. The clonotype originates from a human donor who received a COVID-19 vaccine. The DNA of the CDR3 is TGTGCCAGCAGCTTAGTATTCGGACAGGGGTTCTCTACCGGGGAGCTGTTTTTT. The encoded protein is CASSLVFGQGFSTGELFF.